The 30 T cell receptor beta chains listed next were all sequenced from one sample in a study of blood T cells in healthy people across ages. A second PCR, run for about 7 to 11 cycles, used a sample-barcoded 5' primer plus a J-beta primer mix. TCRdb redid the calling of the 5' RACE reads with MiXCR, one entry per CDR3 protein. Of about 1,400,000 distinct CDR3 sequences in the sample, approximately 59% were seen once. Sample: blood. The receptors here all came from a man younger than 35 in good health.

J is TRBJ1-5 and V is TRBV28; 7 nucleotides align to TRBD1. Germline CDR1 MDHEN, CDR2 SYDVKM. The CDR3 spans 16 residues. V was clipped by 7 bases and J by 2 bases; unmatched bases: 11. This CDR3 is CASTQLRGGGNQPQHF. The DNA for the CDR3 is TGTGCCAGCACCCAACTCAGGGGGGGGGGCAATCAGCCCCAGCATTTT.

This clonotype came up a few times. This chain connects TRBV24-1 to TRBJ2-3, with 8 bases matching TRBD1. Germline CDR1 and CDR2: KGHDR and SFDVKD. J lost 5 bases, V lost 5 bases, and 8 bases had no gene match. The CDR3 loop spans 15 amino acids. The CDR3 here is CATSADREFIDTQYF. The CDR3 DNA reads TGTGCCACCAGTGCGGACAGGGAGTTCATAGATACGCAGTATTTT.

This clonotype showed up just a few times. The chain carries TRBV20-1 and TRBJ2-5; TRBD2 agrees at 7 bases. The trim removed 5 bases at V and 9 bases at J, leaving 9 bases unmatched. CDR3 size: 12 residues. The germline gives CDR1 DFQATT, CDR2 SNEGSKA (reference sequence). The CDR3 loop reads CSAPGRGLPQYF. The DNA for the CDR3 is TGCAGTGCTCCGGGGAGGGGCCTCCCCCAGTACTTC.

A word on this clonotype: The junction differs from germline at one of its ends, possibly a read error. This chain joins TRBV20-1 and TRBJ1-5; maybe TRBD1 (5 bases). Germline V CDR1 and CDR2: DFQATT, SNEGSKA (reference sequence). The CDR3 is 14 residues long. Here the CDR3 DNA reads TGCGGTGCTATCCGTGGGGCGAGCAATCAGCCCCAGCATTTT. This codes for CGAIRGASNQPQHF.

As for this clonotype: At one boundary the junction diverges from the germline segment, which might be a read error. The J gene is TRBJ2-7, the V gene TRBV7-7; 10 nucleotides match TRBD2. The CDR3 consists of 15 residues. Germline-derived CDR1 and CDR2 are SSHAT and FNYEAQ (reference sequence). Here the CDR3 DNA reads TGTGCTAGCAGCCCCCTAGCGGGGGTTATCCACGAGCAGTACTTC. This translates into CASSPLAGVIHEQYF. The full variable domain, in which reference TRBV7-7 and TRBJ2-7 provide the parts outside the CDR3, is GAGVSQSPRYKVTKRGQDVTLRCDPISSHATLYWYQQALGQGPEFLTYFNYEAQPDKSGLPSDRFSAERPEGSISTLTIQRTEQRDSAMYRCASSPLAGVIHEQYFGPGTRLTVT.

This chain links TRBV20-1 with TRBJ2-7; 11 positions match TRBD1. This CDR3 region has 15 residues. With 4 bases clipped from V and 3 bases from J, the junction kept 8 bases outside the gene matches. Germline loops: CDR1 DFQATT, CDR2 SNEGSKA (reference sequence). The CDR3 loop is CSAKHRTGGHYEQYF. The CDR3 nucleotides read TGCAGTGCTAAGCATCGGACAGGGGGCCACTACGAGCAGTACTTC.

This clonotype was counted between two and nine times. The V gene is TRBV4-2, the J gene TRBJ2-3; 8 bases match TRBD2. V gave up 0 bases and J gave up 4 bases; unmatched junction bases: 3. Per germline, CDR1 LGHNA and CDR2 YNFKEQ. The CDR3 is 15 amino acids. CDR3 DNA: TGTGCCAGCAGCCAAGAGGCGGGGGGAGCAGATACGCAGTATTTT. Translating it yields CASSQEAGGADTQYF.

The chain is built from TRBV20-1 and TRBJ2-1; TRBD1 matches at 9 bases. CDR3 length: 14 amino acids. Germline lookup yields CDR1 DFQATT and CDR2 SNEGSKA (reference sequence). The V gene end was trimmed by 6 bases and the J gene end by 5 bases; junction bases not matched to a gene: 8. The CDR3: CSARTGGWDNEQFF. CDR3 DNA sequence: TGCAGTGCGAGAACAGGGGGCTGGGACAATGAGCAGTTCTTC.

The chain employs TRBV9 and TRBJ2-5; D may be TRBD2 (6 bases). The CDR3 totals 17 residues. Germline assignment: CDR1 SGDLS and CDR2 YYNGEE. V was cut by 4 bases and J by 11 bases, with 30 bases left in between. CDR3 residues: CASSQPRWSGGNNEQYF. CDR3 in DNA: TGTGCCAGCAGCCAGCCGAGGTGGAGCGGCGGGAACAATGAGCAGTACTTC.

This clonotype showed up just a few times. The chain has TRBV27 and TRBJ1-1; D not resolved. This CDR3 is 15 amino acids long. The V end was cut by 3 bases, the J end by 5 bases, with 16 bases between. The germline CDR1 and CDR2 sequences are MNHEY and SMNVEV (reference sequence). This chain's CDR3 is CASSFYHLKDTEAFF. The CDR3 coding sequence is TGTGCCAGCAGTTTTTACCATCTGAAGGATACTGAAGCTTTCTTT.

This clonotype was seen a handful of times. This chain joins TRBV5-1 and TRBJ2-7, with unresolved D. There are 14 residues in the CDR3. The ends were cut back, 0 bases at V and 1 base at J, with 8 bases in the middle. Germline CDR1 SGHRS, CDR2 YFSETQ. CDR3 protein: CASSLDPASYEQYF. CDR3 DNA sequence: TGCGCCAGCAGCTTGGACCCAGCATCCTACGAGCAGTACTTC. The full variable domain, in which reference TRBV5-1 and TRBJ2-7 provide the parts outside the CDR3, is KAGVTQTPRYLIKTRGQQVTLSCSPISGHRSVSWYQQTPGQGLQFLFEYFSETQRNKGNFPGRFSGRQFSNSRSEMNVSTLELGDSALYLCASSLDPASYEQYFGPGTRLTVT.

The table lists this clonotype with a few counts. V is TRBV4-1 and J is TRBJ2-1; 7 nucleotides agree with TRBD2. The ends lost 1 base at V and 7 bases at J; junction bases unmatched: 13. Looked up from germline, CDR1 is MGHRA and CDR2 is YSYEKL. The CDR3 spans 17 residues. DNA for the CDR3: TGCGCCAGCAGCCAAGTGGTAGCGGGTGCCTTCTCAAATGAGCAGTTCTTC. It encodes CASSQVVAGAFSNEQFF.

The chain couples TRBV20-1 to TRBJ2-7; TRBD1 agrees at 7 bases. The V gene's germline CDR1 is DFQATT and CDR2 SNEGSKA (reference sequence). With 1 base clipped from V and 2 bases from J, the junction kept 8 bases outside the gene matches. This CDR3 is built from 15 residues. The CDR3 DNA sequence: TGCAGTGCTAGAGGGGGTGAGGGGGCCCCCTACGAGCAGTACTTC. Translating it yields CSARGGEGAPYEQYF.

This rearrangement joins TRBV2 to TRBJ1-1; unclear D gene. V lost 5 bases, J lost 1 base, and 11 bases lay in between. The CDR3 has 14 amino acids. In germline, CDR1 is SNHLY, CDR2 FYNNEI. The CDR3 sequence: CASSRNDGNTEAFF. In DNA, the CDR3 is TGTGCCAGCAGTCGTAATGACGGGAACACTGAAGCTTTCTTT.

In this sample, this clonotype turned up a few times. The CDR3 loop is CASSGSRPGPRDTQYF. For the CDR3, the DNA is TGTGCCAGCAGCGGATCGCGGCCAGGTCCAAGGGATACGCAGTATTTT. The chain couples TRBV7-2 to TRBJ2-3; the D is unclear. The V gene's germline CDR1 is SGHTA and CDR2 FQGNSA. This CDR3 has 16 amino acids. The germline V and J ends were trimmed by 5 bases and 6 bases, with 21 bases remaining between them.

The chain carries TRBV10-2 and TRBJ1-2; D unresolved. V lost 2 bases to trimming and J lost 5 bases, with 9 bases between them. The CDR3 consists of 13 residues. Germline V gene data show CDR1 as WSHSY and CDR2 as SAAADI. In DNA, the CDR3 is TGCGCCAGCAGTGAGGGGCGGGAATATGGCTACACCTTC. Translated: CASSEGREYGYTF.

The chain has TRBV6-5 and TRBJ2-3, with D possibly being TRBD2 (5 bases). The CDR3 runs 17 residues. V was pared by 0 bases and J by 0 bases, with 13 bases between. Germline CDR1 is MNHEY and CDR2 is SVGAGI. CDR3 DNA sequence: TGTGCCAGCAGTTACTCGAAGTTAGCGCTTAGCACAGATACGCAGTATTTT. This encodes CASSYSKLALSTDTQYF.

The rearrangement uses TRBV27 and TRBJ1-4; D gene unclear. V was cut by 2 bases and J by 7 bases, with 14 bases left in between. The CDR3 has 15 amino acids. Germline V gives CDR1 MNHEY, CDR2 SMNVEV (reference sequence). The CDR3 is CASSLRAGGGEKLFF. CDR3 bases: TGTGCCAGCAGTTTAAGAGCCGGTGGAGGTGAAAAACTGTTTTTT.

The chain links TRBV6-5 to TRBJ2-4, with D hard to call. The J call may be mistaken, given a closer DNA end match to TRBJ2-7. The germline gives CDR1 MNHEY, CDR2 SVGAGI. The CDR3 covers 14 residues. DNA for the CDR3: TGTGCCAGCAGTTTCCGGCGACCCGCCGACGAGCAGTACTTC. Protein sequence: CASSFRRPADEQYF.

The chain has TRBV6-1 and TRBJ1-2, with a possible D match to TRBD1 (6 bases). Trimming took off 6 bases at V and 4 bases at J, with 9 bases between the two ends. This CDR3 has 12 amino acids. CDR1 and CDR2 from the germline V gene are MNHNS and SASEGT. In DNA form, the CDR3 reads TGTGCCAGCAGATGGGACATCTATGGCTACACCTTC. Its translation is CASRWDIYGYTF.

V is TRBV14 and J is TRBJ2-5; D remains unclear. V was trimmed by 0 bases and J by 8 bases, leaving 10 bases between them. This CDR3 contains 13 residues. Germline loops: CDR1 SGHDN, CDR2 FVKESK. DNA for the CDR3: TGTGCCAGCAGCCAAGATTTAACCGGCACCCAGTACTTC. Protein product: CASSQDLTGTQYF. Drawing the rest from reference TRBV14 and TRBJ2-5, the complete variable domain is EAGVTQFPSHSVIEKGQTVTLRCDPISGHDNLYWYRRVMGKEIKFLLHFVKESKQDESGMPNNRFLAERTGGTYSTLKVQPAELEDSGVYFCASSQDLTGTQYFGPGTRLLVL.

V usage is TRBV5-1 and J usage is TRBJ1-1; D is perhaps TRBD1 (6 bases). The germline gives CDR1 SGHRS, CDR2 YFSETQ. V was trimmed by 4 bases and J by 2 bases, leaving 15 bases between them. The CDR3 contains 15 residues. For the CDR3, the DNA is TGCGCCAGCAGCACCGGGAGGGGGGGAAACACTGAAGCTTTCTTT. It translates to CASSTGRGGNTEAFF.

This clonotype has a single count. This chain uses TRBV20-1 with TRBJ2-1; D possibly corresponds to TRBD2 (7 bases). Germline V gives CDR1 DFQATT, CDR2 SNEGSKA (reference sequence). The V end was cut by 6 bases, the J end by 5 bases, with 23 bases between. The CDR3 runs 16 residues. CDR3 sequence (DNA): TGCAGTGCCAAACTCATCGTCGGGGGGCCCCACAATGAGCAGTTCTTC. Protein product: CSAKLIVGGPHNEQFF.

The genes are TRBV4-1 and TRBJ2-4; perhaps TRBD1 as D (6 bases). The J call is in doubt because the DNA end fits TRBJ2-7 better. Germline-derived CDR1 and CDR2 are MGHRA and YSYEKL. This CDR3 contains 14 residues. CDR3 amino acids: CASSQDTGSDEQYF. The CDR3 DNA reads as TGCGCCAGCAGCCAAGATACAGGGAGCGACGAGCAGTACTTC.

This chain connects TRBV25-1 to TRBJ2-7; D is uncertain. Germline values: CDR1 MGHDK, CDR2 SYGVNS. The V end lost 5 bases, the J end lost 3 bases, and 11 bases lay between the germline ends. CDR3 size: 13 residues. DNA for the CDR3: TGTGCCAGCAGTCCTCTAGACCGCTACGAGCAGTACTTC. It translates to CASSPLDRYEQYF.

The chain recombines TRBV2 with TRBJ2-1; the match to TRBD2 covers 8 bases. The V segment lost 7 bases and the J segment 9 bases; nucleotides outside the gene matches: 2. The CDR3 has 11 amino acids. Germline V gives CDR1 SNHLY, CDR2 FYNNEI. CDR3 sequence reads: CASTREGEQFF. CDR3 DNA sequence: TGTGCCAGCACCCGGGAGGGTGAGCAGTTCTTC.

This chain links TRBV7-9 with TRBJ2-3, with TRBD1 identical over 10 bases. The CDR3 sequence is 16 residues long. Per the germline V gene, CDR1 is SEHNR and CDR2 is FQNEAQ (reference sequence). V lost 2 bases and J lost 5; bases outside the gene matches: 7. The CDR3 protein is CASSLLAGQGEDTQYF. CDR3 nucleotide sequence: TGTGCCAGCAGCTTACTCGCTGGACAGGGGGAAGATACGCAGTATTTT.

This sequence joins TRBV6-5 and TRBJ2-1, with D maybe TRBD2 (6 bases). Germline V gene lookup returns CDR1 MNHEY and CDR2 SVGAGI. V lost 8 bases, J lost 9 bases, and 23 bases lay in between. This CDR3 is 15 amino acids long. Written as DNA, the CDR3 is TGTGCCAGCGGGTCCGGGGAGGACCGAGCAGGTGAGCAGTTCTTC. Residues: CASGSGEDRAGEQFF.

A remark on this clonotype: At one of its ends the junction is not consistent with the germline gene, which may arise from a read error. The rearrangement links TRBV6-6 to TRBJ2-5, with TRBD1 matching 9 bases. The CDR3 is 17 residues long. Germline CDR1 MNHNY, CDR2 SVGAGI (reference sequence). CDR3 amino acids: CASSYPPDRGVSETQYF. CDR3 sequence (DNA): TGCGCCAGCAGTTACCCTCCGGACAGGGGCGTGTCAGAGACCCAGTACTTC.

This rearrangement joins TRBV3-1 to TRBJ1-6; a weak D match, TRBD1 (5 bases). Trimming left V 4 bases short and J 8 bases short, with 12 bases between. CDR3 length equals 14 residues. Germline CDR1 and CDR2: LGHDT and YNNKEL (reference sequence). CDR3 nucleotides: TGTGCCAGCAGCCGGGACTTTACCGATTCACCCCTCCACTTT. Translating it yields CASSRDFTDSPLHF.